The rows below give T cell receptor beta chains drawn from one sample of a study of cytomegalovirus exposure and HLA in healthy donors. Assay used: immunoSEQ multiplex PCR; TCRdb lists only in-frame clones, some missing. The table lists about 120,000 clones, more than 75% of them singletons. Sequenced sample: PBMCs. The origin of the receptors is a woman between 40 and 55 years old in good health and CMV-seropositive. The CDR3 runs from the conserved cysteine through the conserved F or W. The D gene is left open where the match is weak. Where a row states a size, it is once, few, many or the class of an expanded clone; other rows omit it.

D gene	V gene	J gene	clone size	CDR3 DNA	CDR3 protein
-	TRBV21-1	TRBJ1-1	-	TGTGCCGGGTACAAGGGGACTGAAGCTTTCTTT	CAGYKGTEAFF
TRBD1	TRBV5-6	TRBJ1-2	-	TGTGCCAGCAGCTCCTACTCCGGGACAGGCTATGGCTACACCTTC	CASSSYSGTGYGYTF
TRBD1	TRBV18	TRBJ2-7	once	TGTGCCAGCTCACTCGGACAGGCTTTGGAGCAGTACTTC	CASSLGQALEQYF
-	TRBV7-2	TRBJ1-5	-	TGTGCCAGCAGCTACAGCGGGTGGGGGGGATTAGTGGGCAATCAGCCCCAGCATTTT	CASSYSGWGGLVGNQPQHF
TRBD1	TRBV5-6	TRBJ1-1	-	TGTGCCAGCAGCTTGGTAGGGGGCAATACTGAAGCTTTCTTT	CASSLVGGNTEAFF
TRBD2	TRBV7-8	TRBJ2-2	few	TGTGCCAGCAGCTCCAGGACTAGCGGGGGGGACACCGGGGAGCTGTTTTTT	CASSSRTSGGDTGELFF
-	TRBV6-5	TRBJ2-7	-	TGTGCCAGCAGCCTCCAGACCCCGAGGGCCTACGAGCAGTACTTC	CASSLQTPRAYEQYF
TRBD1	TRBV6-1	TRBJ2-7	-	TGTGCCAGACCGGGACAGGGGGCCGACGAGCAGTACTTC	CARPGQGADEQYF
TRBD1	TRBV27	TRBJ1-6	once	TGTGCCAGCAGTCCAGGACAGGGGTTTAATTCACCCCTCCACTTT	CASSPGQGFNSPLHF
-	TRBV27	TRBJ2-7	-	TGTGCCAGCAGTTTATCCTCAACAATGCTGGCCTACGAGCAGTACTTC	CASSLSSTMLAYEQYF
TRBD1	TRBV25-1	TRBJ1-1	few	TGTGCCAGCAGTGAATCCGGCCGGACAGGGGGGACTGAAGCTTTCTTT	CASSESGRTGGTEAFF
TRBD1	TRBV30	TRBJ1-2	few	TGTGCCTGGAGTGCCCCGACAGGGGGCGGCTATGGCTACACCTTC	CAWSAPTGGGYGYTF
TRBD1	TRBV19	TRBJ1-6	-	TGTGCCAGTAGTACAGACAGGGGGCGCGGCAATTCACCCCTCCACTTT	CASSTDRGRGNSPLHF
TRBD1	TRBV5-4	TRBJ1-4	few	TGTGCCAGCAGACAGACAGGGGGCCAAGATAAAAAACTGTTTTTT	CASRQTGGQDKKLFF
TRBD1	TRBV30	TRBJ1-1	few	TGTGCCGTTCAGGCAGGGGGGACTGAAGCTTTCTTT	CAVQAGGTEAFF
-	TRBV19	TRBJ2-6	-	TGTGCCAGTAGTAGGTTAGGGAGTGGGGCCAACGTCCTGACTTTC	CASSRLGSGANVLTF
TRBD2	TRBV5-1	TRBJ2-1	-	TGCGCCAGCAGCTTCGGACTAGCGGGGTACAATGAGCAGTTCTTC	CASSFGLAGYNEQFF
TRBD1	TRBV6-1	TRBJ1-2	-	TGTGCCAGCAGAGACAGGGGGCTTAGCTATGGCTACACCTTC	CASRDRGLSYGYTF
TRBD2	TRBV4-2	TRBJ2-7	few	TGTGCCAGCAGCCAACAAAGGCCTAGCGGGGTCCCTTCGACATCCTACGAGCAGTACTTC	CASSQQRPSGVPSTSYEQYF
-	TRBV15	TRBJ1-5	-	TGTGCCACCAGACGCGGAAATAGCAATCAGCCCCAGCATTTT	CATRRGNSNQPQHF
-	TRBV15	TRBJ1-5	-	TGTGCCACCAACCAGGAAGGTCAGGGGCTTAGCAATCAGCCCCAGCATTTT	CATNQEGQGLSNQPQHF
TRBD2	TRBV7-7	TRBJ2-5	-	TGTGCCAGCAGCTTAGTGCGGGGGGGGCAAGAGACCCAGTACTTC	CASSLVRGGQETQYF
TRBD1	TRBV2	TRBJ1-1	-	TGTGCCACGAACCAGGGGGCCAGGGACGGTGAAGCTTTCTTT	CATNQGARDGEAFF
TRBD1	TRBV5-1	TRBJ2-6	-	TGCGCCAGCAGCTGGACAGGGTTTGGGGGCTCTGGGGCCAACGTCCTGACTTTC	CASSWTGFGGSGANVLTF
-	TRBV19	TRBJ2-1	few	TGTGCCAGTACCACGACGGGGTGGAATGAGCAGTTCTTC	CASTTTGWNEQFF
-	TRBV19	TRBJ2-6	few	TGTGCCAGTCACTCGGCACCAGGGCGGAGTTCAAAAGGGGCCAACGTCCTGACTTTC	CASHSAPGRSSKGANVLTF
TRBD2	TRBV4-1	TRBJ2-3	-	TGCGCCAGCAGCCAAGATGCCAGGACTAGCGGGGGACCCACAGATACGCAGTATTTT	CASSQDARTSGGPTDTQYF
-	TRBV30	TRBJ1-4	-	TGTGCCTGGAGTGCGCGACAACACCCCAATGAAAAACTGTTTTTT	CAWSARQHPNEKLFF
-	TRBV20-1	TRBJ1-2	-	TGCAGTGCTACCCCTAGCCATGGCTACACCTTC	CSATPSHGYTF
-	TRBV5-6	TRBJ2-1	-	TGTGCCAGCAGCTTCCCAGGCGGAAGGGAGAATGAGCAGTTCTTC	CASSFPGGRENEQFF
TRBD2	TRBV5-1	TRBJ2-5	-	TGCGCCAGCAGCTTGGGAAGCGGGGGCCTCCAAGAGACCCAGTACTTC	CASSLGSGGLQETQYF
-	TRBV7-9	TRBJ2-3	few	TGTGCCAGCAGCTTACGTGCGGGCGGGGGCCCGAATACGCAGTATTTT	CASSLRAGGGPNTQYF
TRBD2	TRBV30	TRBJ2-3	once	TGTGCCTGGGATCCAAGCGGACTAGCGGGGGGGTTTAGCACAGATACGCAGTATTTT	CAWDPSGLAGGFSTDTQYF
TRBD2	TRBV6-1	TRBJ2-1	-	TGTGCCAGCAGTGAATGGGTAGCGGGGAAATACAATGAGCAGTTCTTC	CASSEWVAGKYNEQFF
TRBD1	TRBV5-4	TRBJ2-3	-	TGTACAAACGACAGGGGAGGAAAAGATACGCAGTATTTT	CTNDRGGKDTQYF
TRBD1	TRBV5-4	TRBJ1-4	-	TGTGCCAGCAGCTCCCGGGACAGTAATGAAAAACTGTTTTTT	CASSSRDSNEKLFF
TRBD1	TRBV19	TRBJ2-3	-	TGTGCCAGTAGCAAAGGACAGGCTGACACAGATACGCAGTATTTT	CASSKGQADTDTQYF
-	TRBV19	TRBJ1-2	-	TGTGCCAGTAGTCGGGACACCCTCTATGGCTACACCTTC	CASSRDTLYGYTF
-	TRBV5-1	TRBJ1-1	-	TGCGCCAGCAGCTTGGGCGCAGGCACCCAGGCGAACACTGAAGCTTTCTTT	CASSLGAGTQANTEAFF
TRBD1	TRBV10-3	TRBJ1-2	-	TGTGCCACCCGACAGGGAGGTGGCTACACCTTC	CATRQGGGYTF
-	TRBV6-1	TRBJ2-2	-	TGTGCCAGCAGCCTGGTAACGGACACCGGGGAGCTGTTTTTT	CASSLVTDTGELFF
-	TRBV19	TRBJ1-2	-	TGTGCCAGTAGTATAGTTGAGGAGAGCTATGGCTACACCTTC	CASSIVEESYGYTF
-	TRBV6-1	TRBJ1-5	-	TGTGCCAGCAGTCTGCCGGGGGAGGGAGGACAGCCCCAGCATTTT	CASSLPGEGGQPQHF
-	TRBV7-9	TRBJ2-7	-	TGTGCCAGCAGCCCCCCCACACCATTCGACAGGCTACTAAGGCAGTACTTC	CASSPPTPFDRLLRQYF
TRBD1	TRBV19	TRBJ1-1	-	TGTGCCAGTAGTTTCAGGGGGAGAACACTCGAAGCTTTCTTT	CASSFRGRTLEAFF